A single sample gave rise to the 9 T cell receptor beta chains below, sequenced in a study of blood T cells in healthy people across ages. A J-beta primer mix and a sample-barcoded 5' primer were used in a second PCR of about 7 to 12 cycles. Each CDR3 protein is one row after TCRdb ran MiXCR on the 5' RACE reads. The sample contains roughly 900,000 distinct CDR3 sequences, 40% to 60% of which appear only once. The sample comprised blood. Receptors were obtained from a man under 40 in good health.

This clonotype has more than one count but fewer than ten. The genes are TRBV10-2 and TRBJ2-1; 8 nucleotides align to TRBD2. CDR3 length: 15 amino acids. V shed 8 bases, J shed 7 bases, and the junction held 13 bases outside the gene matches. The germline V gene encodes CDR1 WSHSY and CDR2 SAAADI. The CDR3 spells CASVGSGGIRNEQFF. Here the CDR3 DNA reads TGCGCCAGCGTTGGTTCGGGGGGGATTAGGAATGAGCAGTTCTTC.

The table lists this clonotype with a count of one. A read error may produce the germline difference seen at one junction end. The genes are TRBV5-1 and TRBJ2-5; no reliable D call. The CDR3 totals 13 residues. The germline gives CDR1 SGHRS, CDR2 YFSETQ. In DNA, the CDR3 is TGCGCCAGCGGCTTGGGAAGTTGGGAGACCCAGTACTTC. This sequence encodes CASGLGSWETQYF.

The V call is TRBV28, the J call TRBJ1-5; 7 positions match TRBD1. V lost 5 bases, J lost 3 bases, and 10 bases stayed unmatched. CDR3 length: 16 amino acids. Per the germline V gene, CDR1 is MDHEN and CDR2 is SYDVKM. The CDR3 region is CASSPGGGSPNQPQHF. CDR3 coding DNA: TGTGCCAGCAGTCCAGGGGGTGGAAGTCCCAATCAGCCCCAGCATTTT.

The V and J genes are TRBV12-3 or TRBV12-4 and TRBJ2-5; 13 bases are a match to TRBD2. V was clipped by 6 bases and J by 11 bases; unmatched bases: 12. This CDR3 has 15 residues. CDR3 in DNA: TGTGCCAGCAGCCGACTAGCGGGGGGAAATAATGAGCAGTACTTC. Translating it yields CASSRLAGGNNEQYF.

This clonotype occurred once. Sequence at one end of the junction differs from germline and may be a read error. The gene calls are TRBV29-1 and TRBJ1-5; tentative D call: TRBD1 (5 bases). Germline assignment: CDR1 SQVTM and CDR2 ANQGSEA. The CDR3 is 14 amino acids. The CDR3 sequence: CSHGDPGRNRPQHF. The CDR3, as DNA: TGCAGCCACGGGGACCCAGGGCGCAATCGGCCCCAGCATTTT.

The chain links TRBV28 to TRBJ2-5; no firm D call. This CDR3 has 12 amino acids. V was cut by 4 bases and J by 4 bases, with 7 bases left in between. Germline values: CDR1 MDHEN, CDR2 SYDVKM. CDR3 DNA sequence: TGTGCCAGCAGTTCCGCCATAGAGACCCAGTACTTC. It encodes CASSSAIETQYF.

The chain joins TRBV7-3 to TRBJ2-1; 13 bases line up with TRBD2. The CDR3 has 17 residues. Germline V gives CDR1 SGHTA, CDR2 FQGTGA. The J segment lost 10 bases and the V segment lost 2 bases, leaving 11 bases of the junction unmatched. The CDR3 reads CASSLGPGTSGAPEQFF. CDR3 bases: TGTGCCAGCAGCTTAGGACCCGGGACTAGCGGGGCCCCAGAGCAGTTCTTC.

This clonotype was counted between two and nine times. The V gene is TRBV25-1, the J gene TRBJ2-7; TRBD1 aligns across 7 bases. V dropped 3 bases and J dropped 1; count of bases not matched to a gene: 6. CDR1 is MGHDK and CDR2 is SYGVNS in the germline V gene. The CDR3 is 15 residues long. CDR3 DNA sequence: TGTGCCAGCAGTGATGACAGGGCTGGGTCCTACGAGCAGTACTTC. Its translation is CASSDDRAGSYEQYF.

The chain is built from TRBV6-5 and TRBJ2-7, with 10 bases fitting TRBD2. The germline CDR1 and CDR2 sequences are MNHEY and SVGAGI. CDR3 length: 15 residues. V lost 6 bases and J lost 3; bases outside the gene matches: 8. The CDR3 loop is CASRKYTSGDYEQYF. The CDR3 DNA reads as TGTGCCAGCAGAAAATATACTAGCGGGGACTACGAGCAGTACTTC.